These 11 T cell receptor beta chains came from one sample sequenced in a study of blood T cell repertoires in COVID-19. TCRdb keeps only in-frame clones here, not all; method: immunoSEQ multiplex PCR. Of roughly 250,000 clones listed, about 83% are singletons. The specimen sequenced was peripheral blood. These receptors all come from a woman in her forties or fifties with acute or convalescent COVID-19.

The chain carries TRBV9 and TRBJ1-4, with 12 bases aligning to TRBD1. The CDR3 is 16 residues long. The ends lost 3 bases at V and 8 bases at J; junction bases unmatched: 8. Germline V gene lookup returns CDR1 SGDLS and CDR2 YYNGEE. Here the CDR3 reads CASSALRDRGREKLFF. In DNA, the CDR3 is TGTGCCAGCAGCGCCCTGAGGGACAGGGGGCGGGAAAAACTGTTTTTT.

This clone was seen a single time. J is TRBJ1-1 and V is TRBV6-2 or TRBV6-3; 7 nucleotides align to TRBD1. With 5 bases clipped from V and 4 bases from J, the junction kept 16 bases outside the gene matches. There are 17 residues in the CDR3. CDR1 is MNHEY and CDR2 is SVGEGT in the germline V gene. Here the CDR3 reads CASSPKDRLISGTEAFF. The DNA of the CDR3 is TGTGCCAGCAGTCCAAAGGACAGGCTCATTTCCGGCACTGAAGCTTTCTTT.

In nucleotides, the CDR3 is TGTGCCTGGAGTGTAGGCTTCGACAGGGGACACTACGAGCAGTACTTC. Its translation: CAWSVGFDRGHYEQYF. The chain is built from TRBV30 and TRBJ2-7, with TRBD1 identical over 8 bases. Germline V gene sequence: CDR1 GTSNPN, CDR2 SVGIG (reference sequence). The J segment lost 3 bases and the V segment lost 0 bases, leaving 10 bases of the junction unmatched. This CDR3 is built from 16 residues.

This clone was detected only a few times. The chain couples TRBV4-1 to TRBJ2-3; 16 positions match TRBD2. The germline V gene has CDR1 MGHRA and CDR2 YSYEKL. This CDR3 comprises 21 residues. The J segment lost 7 bases and the V segment lost 0 bases, leaving 16 bases of the junction unmatched. CDR3 loop: CASSQEAPSGLAGGPLNTQYF. The CDR3 DNA sequence: TGCGCCAGCAGCCAAGAAGCACCCTCGGGACTAGCGGGGGGGCCTTTAAATACGCAGTATTTT.

In this sample, this clone turned up a few times. The same CDR3 is also encoded by other DNA sequences in this sample. This chain uses TRBV6-5 with TRBJ1-6, with 7 bases fitting TRBD1. V was clipped by 6 bases and J by 2 bases; unmatched bases: 4. Per germline, CDR1 MNHEY and CDR2 SVGAGI. The CDR3 contains 15 residues. The CDR3 DNA reads as TGTGCCAGCAGAACAGGGGCCCCCTATAATTCACCCCTCCACTTT. It codes for CASRTGAPYNSPLHF.

The chain employs TRBV28 and TRBJ1-5; 9 bases fit TRBD1. Germline V lookup: CDR1 MDHEN, CDR2 SYDVKM. The CDR3 contains 16 residues. V shed 4 bases, J shed 6 bases, and the junction held 10 bases outside the gene matches. The CDR3 sequence is CASSSHGTGFSQPQHF. CDR3 coding DNA: TGTGCCAGCAGTTCCCACGGGACAGGGTTCAGTCAGCCCCAGCATTTT. Full variable domain (remainder filled in from reference TRBV28 and TRBJ1-5): DVKVTQSSRYLVKRTGEKVFLECVQDMDHENMFWYRQDPGLGLRLIYFSYDVKMKEKGDIPEGYSVSREKKERFSLILESASTNQTSMYLCASSSHGTGFSQPQHFGDGTRLSIL.

V gene TRBV27 combines with J gene TRBJ2-7, with 10 bases aligning to TRBD1. CDR1 is MNHEY, CDR2 SMNVEV, per germline (reference sequence). The CDR3 sequence is 15 residues long. Trimming cost V 2 bases and J 2 bases; bases outside gene matches: 3. The CDR3 DNA reads as TGTGCCAGCAGTTTAGGGACAGGGGTTCCCTACGAGCAGTACTTC. Translation: CASSLGTGVPYEQYF.

This chain joins TRBV6-6 and TRBJ2-2, with a possible D match to TRBD1 (6 bases). V was trimmed by 5 bases and J by 7 bases, leaving 17 bases between them. The germline V gene encodes CDR1 MNHNY and CDR2 SVGAGI (reference sequence). The CDR3 totals 15 residues. CDR3 in DNA: TGTGCCAGCAGTGACAAAACAGGGTTTATCGGGGAGCTGTTTTTT. This translates into CASSDKTGFIGELFF.

V usage is TRBV11-3 and J usage is TRBJ1-1, with 9 bases fitting TRBD1. This CDR3 is 15 amino acids long. V lost 5 bases and J lost 1; bases outside the gene matches: 5. CDR1 SGHNT and CDR2 YENEEA come from the germline V gene. This CDR3 reads CASSPAQGANTEAFF. As DNA, the CDR3 is TGTGCCAGCAGCCCAGCACAGGGGGCGAACACTGAAGCTTTCTTT.

This sequence joins TRBV7-3 and TRBJ2-2, with D unresolved. V was shortened by 5 bases and J by 4 bases, with 8 bases between the two germline ends. The CDR3 covers 13 residues. Germline V lookup: CDR1 SGHTA, CDR2 FQGTGA. DNA for the CDR3: TGTGCCAGCAGCCGAGGAGTCACCGGGGAGCTGTTTTTT. Translation gives CASSRGVTGELFF.

The V and J genes are TRBV19 and TRBJ1-2, with unresolved D. The CDR3 totals 12 residues. V gave up 5 bases and J gave up 4 bases, with 8 bases separating them. Per germline, CDR1 LNHDA and CDR2 SQIVND (reference sequence). DNA of the CDR3: TGTGCCAGTAGTCGGGATCGCTATGGCTACACCTTC. Translated: CASSRDRYGYTF. The full variable domain, with the rest looked up from reference TRBV19 and TRBJ1-2, is DGGITQSPKYLFRKEGQNVTLSCEQNLNHDAMYWYRQDPGQGLRLIYYSQIVNDFQKGDIAEGYSVSREKKESFPLTVTSAQKNPTAFYLCASSRDRYGYTFGSGTRLTVV.